This TCR beta chain was obtained from a study of CD8+ T cells in alopecia areata. Treatment described: oral pan-JAK inhibitor, 5-10 mg twice daily. cDNA prepared by RNA extraction and subsequent reverse transcription served as the template for sequencing. The repertoire was sequenced with immunoSEQ multiplex PCR; TCRdb's copy has only in-frame clones and lacks some. The repertoire has over 150,000 clones, about 53% of them found once; the top ten carry 11%. The CDR3 has 14 residues. With 4 bases clipped from V and 3 bases from J, the junction kept 6 bases outside the gene matches. The sequence derives from a human donor with alopecia areata. The input for sequencing was CD8+ T cells sorted from blood, taken at week 24, from a patient treated with tofacitinib. The J gene is TRBJ2-7, the V gene TRBV23-1, with TRBD1 identical over 7 bases. TRBV23-1 is classed as an ORF, of uncertain function. The CDR3 here is CASSPQGQLYEQYF. The CDR3 DNA sequence: TGCGCCAGCAGTCCCCAGGGACAGCTCTACGAGCAGTACTTC.